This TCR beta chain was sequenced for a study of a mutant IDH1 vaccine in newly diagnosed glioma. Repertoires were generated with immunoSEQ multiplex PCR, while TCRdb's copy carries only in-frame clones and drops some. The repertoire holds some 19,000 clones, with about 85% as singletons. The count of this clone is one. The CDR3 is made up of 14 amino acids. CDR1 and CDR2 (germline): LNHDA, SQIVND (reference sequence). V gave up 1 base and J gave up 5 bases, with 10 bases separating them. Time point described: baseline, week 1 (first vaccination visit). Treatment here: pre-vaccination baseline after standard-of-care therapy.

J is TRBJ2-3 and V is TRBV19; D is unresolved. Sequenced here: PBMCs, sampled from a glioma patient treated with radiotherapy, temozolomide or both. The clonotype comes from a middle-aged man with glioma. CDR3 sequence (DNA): TGTGCCAGTAGTATAGCGTCATTAGGAGATACGCAGTATTTT. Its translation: CASSIASLGDTQYF.